The clone carrying this T cell receptor (beta chain) was detected ten times or more. Its antigen is undetermined. This specimen belongs to a study of T cells in Graves' hyperthyroidism and ophthalmopathy. Study-level findings and limits: Blood also held most thyroid clonotypes expanded beyond 0.001. Ophthalmopathy and stable hyperthyroidism were separated by a 13 V-J model.

Absent ophthalmopathy progression within 18 months defined stable Graves' hyperthyroidism. Hyperthyroidism patients were newly diagnosed, had disease duration under 2 months, and were aged 18 to 65 years. V gave up 7 bases and J gave up 3 bases, with 18 bases separating them. Germline V gene data show CDR1 as SGHRS and CDR2 as YFSETQ. This CDR3 spans 15 amino acids. The CDR3 regions of TCR beta were amplified from RNA transcripts. During a first-round RT-PCR of the TCR CDR3, the HTBI primer set was used. Using its own MiXCR run on the multiplex PCR reads, TCRdb lists one record per CDR3 protein. The data hold 340,000 or so distinct CDR3 sequences, with roughly 17% observed a single time.

The sequencing input was blood. This chain connects TRBV5-1 to TRBJ2-3; D might be TRBD1 (6 bases). This TCR came from a man aged 25 to 40 with Graves' hyperthyroidism. This CDR3 reads CASGEQGSGTDTQYF. The CDR3 DNA is TGCGCCAGCGGAGAACAGGGTAGTGGTACAGATACGCAGTATTTT.